The clone carrying this T cell receptor beta chain was found many times. What it binds is unknown. This specimen belongs to a study of identical twins. Through template switching, a universal primer site was introduced, and the cDNA contained unique molecular identifiers. TCRdb itself ran the 5' RACE reads through MiXCR, one entry per CDR3 protein. The table has about 100,000 distinct CDR3 sequences, less than 6.5% seen once; the top ten hold 10% to 15%. This CDR3 has 16 residues. CDR1 is KGHDR, CDR2 SFDVKD, per germline. The junction had 5 bases not matched to a gene; V was cut back by 6 bases and J by 5 bases. Whole-study results and caveats: Fewer insertions characterized abundant cord blood beta clonotypes, whereas memory repertoires showed none.

This TCR was recovered from a woman in her forties or fifties in good health. Sequencing was carried out using memory T cells sorted from blood. The chain carries TRBV24-1 and TRBJ2-1; 14 positions match TRBD2. The CDR3 sequence: CATSRTSGRWDNEQFF. The CDR3 DNA is TGTGCCACCAGTCGGACTAGCGGGAGGTGGGACAATGAGCAGTTCTTC.